A selection of T cell receptor beta chains follows, all from one sample in a study of tumor-infiltrating lymphocytes in primary liver carcinoma. TCRdb ran MiXCR on the multiplex PCR reads and lists one entry per CDR3 protein. This table has approximately 300,000 distinct CDR3 sequences, around three fifths appearing once. The sample was peripheral blood. The source is a man aged 35-49 years with primary liver carcinoma and hepatitis B virus infection. CDR3s include the opening cysteine and the closing phenylalanine or tryptophan. The D gene is left open where the match is weak. Expanded clones get a size class; other rows say once, few or many, or leave the size out.

>.|TRBJ1-2|few|TRBV2
CASSEVKGPSHGYTF
TGTGCCAGCAGTGAAGTTAAAGGACCCTCTCATGGCTACACCTTC
>.|TRBJ2-3|.|TRBV4-1
CASSQEGAKGDTQYF
TGCGCCAGCAGCCAAGAGGGAGCGAAGGGGGATACGCAGTATTTT
>.|TRBJ2-5|.|TRBV12-3/TRBV12-4
CVSSGGSTQEAQYF
TGTGTCAGCAGCGGCGGGTCCACTCAAGAGGCCCAGTACTTC
>.|TRBJ2-1|few|TRBV4-1
CASSQGEVSYNEQFF
TGCGCCAGCAGCCAAGGGGAGGTGTCCTACAATGAGCAGTTCTTC
>TRBD1|TRBJ1-2|.|TRBV29-1
CSVQTGGTGYTF
TGCAGCGTTCAAACAGGGGGCACGGGCTACACCTTC
>TRBD1|TRBJ1-1|.|TRBV6-4
CASSETGNTEALF
TGTGCCAGCAGTGAGACAGGGAACACTGAAGCTCTCTTT
>.|TRBJ2-4|.|TRBV4-3
CASSRAYPHNIQYF
TGCGCCAGCAGCCGTGCGTATCCCCACAATATTCAGTACTTC
>.|TRBJ1-5|.|TRBV28
CASSPILQGNQPQHF
TGTGCCAGCAGCCCCATCCTTCAGGGTAATCAGCCCCAGCATTTT
>.|TRBJ2-5|many|TRBV6-1
CASRRASSGETQYF
TGTGCCAGCAGAAGGGCCTCCTCGGGGGAGACCCAGTACTTC
>TRBD1|TRBJ2-1|few|TRBV7-8
CASSLLDRVVGEQFF
TGTGCCAGCAGCTTATTGGACAGGGTCGTTGGTGAGCAGTTCTTC
>TRBD1|TRBJ2-2|many|TRBV6-1
CAIHPGQGFSTGELFF
TGTGCCATCCACCCGGGACAGGGGTTTTCGACCGGGGAGCTGTTTTTT
>TRBD1|TRBJ1-1|.|TRBV11-1
CASSHTGQGGTGAFF
TGTGCCAGCAGCCATACCGGACAGGGGGGCACTGGAGCTTTCTTT
>TRBD1|TRBJ2-5|.|TRBV5-1
CASSGRGRGETQYF
TGCGCCAGCAGCGGCAGGGGGCGCGGGGAGACCCAGTACTTC
>.|TRBJ1-5|many|TRBV6-1
CASSEAGLSNQPQHF
TGTGCCAGCAGTGAAGCAGGTTTATCCAATCAGCCCCAGCATTTT